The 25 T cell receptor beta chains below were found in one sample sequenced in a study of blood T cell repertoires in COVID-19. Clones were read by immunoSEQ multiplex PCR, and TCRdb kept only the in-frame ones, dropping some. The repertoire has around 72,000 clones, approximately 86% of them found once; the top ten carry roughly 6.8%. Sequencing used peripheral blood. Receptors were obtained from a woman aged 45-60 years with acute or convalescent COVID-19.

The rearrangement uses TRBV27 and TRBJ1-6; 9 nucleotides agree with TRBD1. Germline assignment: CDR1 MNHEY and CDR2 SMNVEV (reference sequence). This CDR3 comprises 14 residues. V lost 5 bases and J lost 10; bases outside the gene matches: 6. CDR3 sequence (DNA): TGTGCCAGCAGTCCGGGACAGGGTGAATCACCCCTCCACTTT. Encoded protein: CASSPGQGESPLHF.

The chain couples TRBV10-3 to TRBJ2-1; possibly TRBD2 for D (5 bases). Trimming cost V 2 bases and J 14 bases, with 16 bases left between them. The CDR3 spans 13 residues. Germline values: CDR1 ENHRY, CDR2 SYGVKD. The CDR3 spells CAISEEGWSYEFF. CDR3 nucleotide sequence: TGTGCCATCAGTGAGGAGGGATGGAGTTACGAGTTCTTC.

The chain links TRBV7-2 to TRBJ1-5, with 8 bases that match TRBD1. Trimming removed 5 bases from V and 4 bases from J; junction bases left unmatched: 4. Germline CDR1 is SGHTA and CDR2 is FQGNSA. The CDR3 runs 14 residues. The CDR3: CASSAQGGNQPQHF. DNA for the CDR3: TGTGCCAGCAGCGCACAGGGGGGTAATCAGCCCCAGCATTTT. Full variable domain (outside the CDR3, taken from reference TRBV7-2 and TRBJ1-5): GAGVSQSPSNKVTEKGKDVELRCDPISGHTALYWYRQSLGQGLEFLIYFQGNSAPDKSGLPSDRFSAERTGGSVSTLTIQRTQQEDSAVYLCASSAQGGNQPQHFGDGTRLSIL.

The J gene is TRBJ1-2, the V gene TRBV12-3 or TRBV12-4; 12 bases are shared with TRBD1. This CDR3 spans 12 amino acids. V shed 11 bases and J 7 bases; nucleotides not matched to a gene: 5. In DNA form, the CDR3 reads TGTGCCTCGGGACAGGGGGCGTTTGGCTACACCTTC. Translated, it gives CASGQGAFGYTF.

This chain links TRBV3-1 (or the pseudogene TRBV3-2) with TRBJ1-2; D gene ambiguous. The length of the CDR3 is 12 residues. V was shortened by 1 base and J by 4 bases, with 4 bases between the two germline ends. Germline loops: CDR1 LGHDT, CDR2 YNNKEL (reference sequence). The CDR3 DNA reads TGTGCCAGCAGCCAAGCCCTCTATGGCTACACCTTC. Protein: CASSQALYGYTF.

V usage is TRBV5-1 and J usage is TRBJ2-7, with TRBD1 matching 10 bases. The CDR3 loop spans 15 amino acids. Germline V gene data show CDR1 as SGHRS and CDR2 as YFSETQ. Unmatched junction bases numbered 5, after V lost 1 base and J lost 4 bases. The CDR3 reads CASSLHRDRGYEQYF. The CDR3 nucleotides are TGCGCCAGCAGCTTGCACCGGGACAGGGGATACGAGCAGTACTTC.

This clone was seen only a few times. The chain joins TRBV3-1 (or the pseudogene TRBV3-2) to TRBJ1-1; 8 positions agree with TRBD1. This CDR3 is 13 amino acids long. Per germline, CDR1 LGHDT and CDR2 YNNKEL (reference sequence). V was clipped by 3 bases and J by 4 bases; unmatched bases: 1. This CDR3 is CASSQGQATEAFF. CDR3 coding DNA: TGTGCCAGCAGCCAGGGACAGGCCACTGAAGCTTTCTTT.

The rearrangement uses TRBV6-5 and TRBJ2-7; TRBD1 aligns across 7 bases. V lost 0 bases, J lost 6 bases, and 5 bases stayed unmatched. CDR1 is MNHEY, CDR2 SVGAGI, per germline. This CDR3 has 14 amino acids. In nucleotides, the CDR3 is TGTGCCAGCAGTTACTCTGCACAGGGGTTCGAGCAGTACTTC. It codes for CASSYSAQGFEQYF.

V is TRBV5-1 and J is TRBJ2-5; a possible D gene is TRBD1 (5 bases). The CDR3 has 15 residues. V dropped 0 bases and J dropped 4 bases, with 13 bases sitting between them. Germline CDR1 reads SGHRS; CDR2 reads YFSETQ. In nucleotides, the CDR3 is TGCGCCAGCAGCTTGGGGCAGGGTCTCCGAGAGACCCAGTACTTC. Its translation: CASSLGQGLRETQYF.

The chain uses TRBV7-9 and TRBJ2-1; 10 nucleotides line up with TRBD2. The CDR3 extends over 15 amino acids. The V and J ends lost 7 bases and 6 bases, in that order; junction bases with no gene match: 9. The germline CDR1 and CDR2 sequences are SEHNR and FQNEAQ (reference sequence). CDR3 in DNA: TGTGCCAGCAACAGGGGAGCGGGAGGGACCAATGAGCAGTTCTTC. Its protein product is CASNRGAGGTNEQFF.

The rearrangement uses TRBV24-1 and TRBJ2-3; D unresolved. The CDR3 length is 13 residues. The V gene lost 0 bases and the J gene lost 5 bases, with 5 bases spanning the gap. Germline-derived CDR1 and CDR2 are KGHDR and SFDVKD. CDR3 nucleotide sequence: TGTGCCACCAGTGATTTGCCGAGAGATACGCAGTATTTT. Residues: CATSDLPRDTQYF.

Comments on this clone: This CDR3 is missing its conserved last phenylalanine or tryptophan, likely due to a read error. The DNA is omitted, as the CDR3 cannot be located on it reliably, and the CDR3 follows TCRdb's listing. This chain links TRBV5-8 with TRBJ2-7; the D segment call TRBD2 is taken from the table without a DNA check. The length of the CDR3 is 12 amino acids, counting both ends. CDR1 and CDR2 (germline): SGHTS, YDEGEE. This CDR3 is CASSPPGGLIHP.

For the CDR3, the DNA is TGTGCCTGGAGTGTACGGGTGTTGAACACTGAAGCTTTCTTT. It codes for CAWSVRVLNTEAFF. V usage is TRBV30 and J usage is TRBJ1-1; no definite D call. V lost 0 bases and J lost 0, with 8 bases in between. The CDR3 runs to 14 residues. Per the germline V gene, CDR1 is GTSNPN and CDR2 is SVGIG (reference sequence).

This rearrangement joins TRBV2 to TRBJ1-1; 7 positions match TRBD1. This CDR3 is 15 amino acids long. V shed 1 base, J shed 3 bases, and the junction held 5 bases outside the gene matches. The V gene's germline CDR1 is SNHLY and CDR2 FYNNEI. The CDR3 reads CASSEGRGWYTEAFF. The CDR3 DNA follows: TGTGCCAGCAGTGAAGGCAGGGGGTGGTACACTGAAGCTTTCTTT.

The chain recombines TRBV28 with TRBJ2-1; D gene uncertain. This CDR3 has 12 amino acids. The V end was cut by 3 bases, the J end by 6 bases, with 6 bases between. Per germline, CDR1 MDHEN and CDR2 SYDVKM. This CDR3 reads CASSFIPNEQFF. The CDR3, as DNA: TGTGCCAGCAGTTTTATCCCCAATGAGCAGTTCTTC.

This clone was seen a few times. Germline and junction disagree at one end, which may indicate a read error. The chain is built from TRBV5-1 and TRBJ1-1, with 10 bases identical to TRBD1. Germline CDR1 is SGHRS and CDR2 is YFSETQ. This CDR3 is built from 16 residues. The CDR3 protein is CACRSPGQGTNTEAFF. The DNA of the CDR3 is TGCGCCTGCAGATCTCCGGGACAGGGGACTAACACTGAAGCTTTCTTT.

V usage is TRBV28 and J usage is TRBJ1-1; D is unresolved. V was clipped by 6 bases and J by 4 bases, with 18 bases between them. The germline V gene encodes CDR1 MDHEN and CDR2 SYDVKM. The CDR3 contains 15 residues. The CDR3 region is CASRRMEGWGTEAFF. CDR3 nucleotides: TGTGCCAGCAGAAGGATGGAGGGCTGGGGCACTGAAGCTTTCTTT.

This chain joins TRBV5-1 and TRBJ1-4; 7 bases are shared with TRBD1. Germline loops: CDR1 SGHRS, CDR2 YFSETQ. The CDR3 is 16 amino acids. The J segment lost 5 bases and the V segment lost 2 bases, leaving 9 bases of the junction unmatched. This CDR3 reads CASSFGSGTVNEKLFF. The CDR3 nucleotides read TGCGCCAGCAGCTTCGGGTCCGGGACAGTGAATGAAAAACTGTTTTTT.

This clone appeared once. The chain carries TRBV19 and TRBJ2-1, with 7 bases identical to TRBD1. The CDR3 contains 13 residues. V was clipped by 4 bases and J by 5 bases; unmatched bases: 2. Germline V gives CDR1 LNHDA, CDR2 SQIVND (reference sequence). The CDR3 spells CASSNTGDNEQFF. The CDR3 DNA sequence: TGTGCCAGTAGTAATACAGGGGACAATGAGCAGTTCTTC.

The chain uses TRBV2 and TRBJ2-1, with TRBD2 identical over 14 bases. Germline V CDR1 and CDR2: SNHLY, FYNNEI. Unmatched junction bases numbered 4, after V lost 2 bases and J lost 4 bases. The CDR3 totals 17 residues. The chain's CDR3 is CASSERLAGGRYNEQFF. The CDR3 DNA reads TGTGCCAGCAGTGAAAGACTAGCGGGGGGGAGATACAATGAGCAGTTCTTC.

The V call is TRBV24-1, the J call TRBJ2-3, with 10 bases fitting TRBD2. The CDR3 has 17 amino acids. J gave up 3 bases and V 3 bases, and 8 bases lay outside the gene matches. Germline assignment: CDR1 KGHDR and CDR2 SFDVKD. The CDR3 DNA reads TGTGCCACCAGTGATGCGGGGAAGCGGGGGGGAACAGATACGCAGTATTTT. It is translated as CATSDAGKRGGTDTQYF.

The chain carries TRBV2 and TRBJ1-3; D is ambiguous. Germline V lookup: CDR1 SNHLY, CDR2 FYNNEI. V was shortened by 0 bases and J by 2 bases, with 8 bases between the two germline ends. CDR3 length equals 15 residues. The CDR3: CASSEAARAGNTIYF. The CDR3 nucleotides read TGTGCCAGCAGTGAAGCAGCCCGGGCTGGAAACACCATATATTTT.

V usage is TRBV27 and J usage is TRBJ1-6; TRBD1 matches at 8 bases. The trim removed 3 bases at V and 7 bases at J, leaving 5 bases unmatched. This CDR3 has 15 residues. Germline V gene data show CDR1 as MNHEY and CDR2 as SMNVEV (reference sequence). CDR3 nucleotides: TGTGCCAGCAGTTTCAGAGGGACAGGCAATTCACCCCTCCACTTT. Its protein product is CASSFRGTGNSPLHF.

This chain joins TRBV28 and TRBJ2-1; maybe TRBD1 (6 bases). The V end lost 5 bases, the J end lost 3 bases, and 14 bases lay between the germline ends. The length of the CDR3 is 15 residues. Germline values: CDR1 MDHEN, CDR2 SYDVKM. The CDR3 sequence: CASSPPGVFYNEQFF. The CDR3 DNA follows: TGTGCCAGCAGTCCGCCAGGGGTCTTCTACAATGAGCAGTTCTTC.

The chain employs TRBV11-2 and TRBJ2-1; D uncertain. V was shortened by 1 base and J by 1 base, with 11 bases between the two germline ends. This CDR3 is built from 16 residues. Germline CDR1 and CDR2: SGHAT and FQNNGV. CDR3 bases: TGTGCCAGCAGCTTAGGATCAGGCCTTTCCTACAATGAGCAGTTCTTC. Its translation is CASSLGSGLSYNEQFF. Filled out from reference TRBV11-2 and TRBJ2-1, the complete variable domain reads EAGVAQSPRYKIIEKRQSVAFWCNPISGHATLYWYQQILGQGPKLLIQFQNNGVVDDSQLPKDRFSAERLKGVDSTLKIQPAKLEDSAVYLCASSLGSGLSYNEQFFGPGTRLTVL.